A single sample is the source of the 31 T cell receptor beta chains below, sequenced in a study of PD-1 blockade in classical Hodgkin lymphoma. Sequencing was performed with immunoSEQ multiplex PCR; in TCRdb, only in-frame clones are kept and a portion is missing. This sample has approximately 7,500 clones, with 75% to 90% found just once. Each patient's relapse followed autologous stem cell transplantation, and brentuximab vedotin exposure varied. Purified CD4+ T cells were obtained from thawed PBMCs through magnetic negative selection. The sample here was CD4+ T cells from blood, taken at baseline. The receptors shown here come from a human donor with classical Hodgkin lymphoma.

The chain uses TRBV7-3 and TRBJ2-5; 7 nucleotides line up with TRBD2. Germline lookup yields CDR1 SGHTA and CDR2 FQGTGA. V was pared by 5 bases and J by 5 bases, with 8 bases of the junction left unmatched. CDR3 size: 14 residues. CDR3 sequence reads: CASSPGWEGETQYF. The CDR3 DNA sequence: TGTGCCAGCAGCCCTGGGTGGGAGGGGGAGACCCAGTACTTC.

The rearrangement links TRBV30 to TRBJ2-5; no definite D call. V lost 0 bases, J lost 5 bases, and 7 bases lay in between. Germline V lookup: CDR1 GTSNPN, CDR2 SVGIG (reference sequence). The CDR3 contains 12 residues. The CDR3 spells CAWSVRSETQYF. CDR3 bases: TGTGCCTGGAGTGTACGTTCCGAGACCCAGTACTTC.

This clone was observed a few times. The V call is TRBV15, the J call TRBJ1-5; D remains ambiguous. The CDR3 spans 13 residues. Looked up from germline, CDR1 is LNHNV and CDR2 is YYDKDF (reference sequence). V was trimmed by 4 bases and J by 7 bases, leaving 11 bases between them. The CDR3 protein is CATSIRLEQPQHF. The CDR3 DNA follows: TGTGCCACCAGCATAAGATTGGAGCAGCCCCAGCATTTT.

As concerns this clone: This sample also contains other DNA sequences that code for the same CDR3. The V and J genes are TRBV5-1 and TRBJ2-5; D call uncertain. CDR1 and CDR2 from the germline V gene are SGHRS and YFSETQ. This CDR3 region has 12 residues. V lost 4 bases and J lost 0, with 4 bases in between. This CDR3 is CASSLDQETQYF. The CDR3 DNA follows: TGCGCCAGCAGCCTGGACCAAGAGACCCAGTACTTC.

The V call is TRBV5-8, the J call TRBJ2-1, with 9 nucleotides matching TRBD2. The CDR3 runs 16 residues. J was trimmed by 4 bases and V by 0 bases; bases with no gene match: 5. Germline-derived CDR1 and CDR2 are SGHTS and YDEGEE. The CDR3 DNA follows: TGTGCCAGCAGCTTGGTTAGCGGGAGTTTATACAATGAGCAGTTCTTC. This sequence encodes CASSLVSGSLYNEQFF.

The chain combines TRBV5-1 with TRBJ1-3; D not resolved. The CDR3 covers 16 residues. Germline CDR1 is SGHRS and CDR2 is YFSETQ. Trimming removed 0 bases from V and 7 bases from J, with 17 bases in between. CDR3 in DNA: TGCGCCAGCAGCTTGGAAGGTTCAATTCGCGGGAACACCATATATTTT. It translates to CASSLEGSIRGNTIYF. Combining the CDR3 with reference TRBV5-1 and TRBJ1-3 gives the whole variable domain KAGVTQTPRYLIKTRGQQVTLSCSPISGHRSVSWYQQTPGQGLQFLFEYFSETQRNKGNFPGRFSGRQFSNSRSEMNVSTLELGDSALYLCASSLEGSIRGNTIYFGEGSWLTVV.

This clone was observed once. The chain couples TRBV30 to TRBJ1-1; 7 bases are a match to TRBD1. Germline V gene lookup returns CDR1 GTSNPN and CDR2 SVGIG (reference sequence). This CDR3 region has 14 residues. V lost 0 bases to trimming and J lost 9 bases; unmatched junction nucleotides: 10. CDR3 bases: TGTGCCTGGAGTGTACGGGATCCGACAGGGAAAGCTTTCTTT. This encodes CAWSVRDPTGKAFF.

The chain is built from TRBV7-2 and TRBJ2-2; TRBD1 is a possible D gene (5 bases). CDR1 and CDR2 (germline): SGHTA, FQGNSA. V was shortened by 5 bases and J by 0 bases, with 16 bases between the two germline ends. The CDR3 contains 17 residues. CDR3 in DNA: TGTGCCAGCAGCCCAACGGGTGCCAGGGCGAACACCGGGGAGCTGTTTTTT. Protein: CASSPTGARANTGELFF.

The genes are TRBV21-1 and TRBJ2-1; TRBD1 is the table's D call and was not checked against the DNA. TRBV21-1 is reported as a pseudogene. The CDR3 is 16 residues long. The CDR3 loop is CASSKLSGHYNNEQFF. Written as DNA, the CDR3 is TGTGCCAGCAGCAAATTATCGGGACACTACAACAATGAGCAGTTCTTC.

This chain links TRBV5-6 with TRBJ2-2; D ambiguous. Germline lookup yields CDR1 SGHDT and CDR2 YYEEEE. V was shortened by 1 base and J by 0 bases, with 7 bases between the two germline ends. This CDR3 is built from 15 residues. CDR3 in DNA: TGTGCCAGCAGCTTGCGGCGCACGAACACCGGGGAGCTGTTTTTT. This gives the protein CASSLRRTNTGELFF. Variable domain in full (rest from reference TRBV5-6 and TRBJ2-2): DAGVTQSPTHLIKTRGQQVTLRCSPKSGHDTVSWYQQALGQGPQFIFQYYEEEERQRGNFPDRFSGHQFPNYSSELNVNALLLGDSALYLCASSLRRTNTGELFFGEGSRLTVL.

V gene TRBV4-3 combines with J gene TRBJ2-1; D is perhaps TRBD1 (6 bases). The CDR3 covers 18 residues. Trimming took off 0 bases at V and 0 bases at J, with 15 bases between the two ends. Germline-derived CDR1 and CDR2 are LGHNA and YSLEER. The CDR3 loop is CASSQDSPGVASYNEQFF. DNA for the CDR3: TGCGCCAGCAGCCAAGATTCCCCAGGGGTAGCCTCCTACAATGAGCAGTTCTTC.

The chain links TRBV28 to TRBJ1-1; perhaps TRBD1 as D (6 bases). Deletions cut 7 bases from V and 5 bases from J, with 20 bases between. Germline V gene sequence: CDR1 MDHEN, CDR2 SYDVKM. The CDR3 loop spans 15 amino acids. The CDR3 loop is CASTLAPGAGTEAFF. Here the CDR3 DNA reads TGTGCCAGCACCCTGGCCCCAGGGGCCGGGACTGAAGCTTTCTTT.

The J gene is TRBJ1-2, the V gene TRBV18, with a weak D call TRBD1 (5 bases). CDR1 is KGHSH and CDR2 is LQKENI in the germline V gene. V was trimmed by 3 bases and J by 3 bases, leaving 11 bases between them. The length of the CDR3 is 14 residues. The CDR3 protein is CASSPLGGDYGYTF. The CDR3, as DNA: TGTGCCAGCTCACCCCTTGGAGGGGACTATGGCTACACCTTC.

The chain joins TRBV9 to TRBJ1-6, with unresolved D. Per germline, CDR1 SGDLS and CDR2 YYNGEE. Trimming pared 2 bases from V and 9 bases from J, leaving 12 bases between. CDR3 length: 14 residues. The CDR3 loop is CASSVKGRSSPLHF. The CDR3 DNA follows: TGTGCCAGCAGCGTGAAGGGCCGGAGTTCACCCCTCCACTTT. The full variable domain, with the rest looked up from reference TRBV9 and TRBJ1-6, is DSGVTQTPKHLITATGQRVTLRCSPRSGDLSVYWYQQSLDQGLQFLIQYYNGEERAKGNILERFSAQQFPDLHSELNLSSLELGDSALYFCASSVKGRSSPLHFGNGTRLTVT.

The rearrangement links TRBV27 to TRBJ2-5; 10 bases line up with TRBD2. The CDR3 spans 14 residues. Germline lookup yields CDR1 MNHEY and CDR2 SMNVEV (reference sequence). Germline trimming cut 10 bases from V and 9 bases from J; bases unmatched to any gene: 14. For the CDR3, the DNA is TGTGCCACGCGGGCAGCGGGGGGGCCGGGGGCCCAGTACTTC. Translation gives CATRAAGGPGAQYF.

This chain links TRBV7-3 with TRBJ1-2; TRBD1 might be the D (5 bases). V was pared by 3 bases and J by 6 bases, with 11 bases between. The germline CDR1 and CDR2 sequences are SGHTA and FQGTGA. The CDR3 spans 13 residues. CDR3 amino acids: CASSFGRGDGYTF. The CDR3 nucleotides read TGTGCCAGCAGCTTTGGTAGGGGAGATGGCTACACCTTC.

The chain uses TRBV6-6 and TRBJ1-3; D gene uncertain. The germline CDR1 and CDR2 sequences are MNHNY and SVGAGI (reference sequence). V was pared by 3 bases and J by 0 bases, with 6 bases between. The CDR3 loop spans 14 amino acids. CDR3 nucleotides: TGTGCCAGCAGTTATGATTTCTCTGGAAACACCATATATTTT. Amino acid sequence: CASSYDFSGNTIYF.

The chain carries TRBV2 and TRBJ2-3; 12 bases agree with TRBD2. The CDR3 runs 16 residues. The V gene's germline CDR1 is SNHLY and CDR2 FYNNEI. Germline trimming cut 4 bases from V and 3 bases from J; bases unmatched to any gene: 5. CDR3 coding DNA: TGTGCCAGCAGTGGGCTAGCGGGGGGGCCTACAGATACGCAGTATTTT. This codes for CASSGLAGGPTDTQYF.

This chain uses TRBV2 with TRBJ1-3, with D uncertain. This CDR3 is built from 15 residues. Germline V gene data show CDR1 as SNHLY and CDR2 as FYNNEI. V gave up 1 base and J gave up 0 bases, with 7 bases separating them. CDR3 in DNA: TGTGCCAGCAGTGAAGTGGCAGGCTCTGGAAACACCATATATTTT. Encoded protein: CASSEVAGSGNTIYF.

This clone was detected a few times. In DNA, the CDR3 is TGTGCCAGCAGGCCGGGACAGGGGGGCCTTAATGAGCAGTTCTTC. Translated: CASRPGQGGLNEQFF. V gene TRBV6-6 combines with J gene TRBJ2-1; the match to TRBD1 covers 11 bases. After removal of 6 bases from V and 7 bases from J, the junction contained 8 bases not matched to a gene. Germline V CDR1 and CDR2: MNHNY, SVGAGI (reference sequence). The CDR3 consists of 15 residues.

The chain has TRBV9 and TRBJ1-2; 8 bases match TRBD1. The CDR3 covers 15 residues. Germline CDR1 reads SGDLS; CDR2 reads YYNGEE. With 1 base clipped from V and 5 bases from J, the junction kept 7 bases outside the gene matches. CDR3 DNA sequence: TGTGCCAGCAGCGTAAGGACAGGGCCTGGGTATGGCTACACCTTC. As protein: CASSVRTGPGYGYTF.

The J gene is TRBJ2-2, the V gene TRBV18; TRBD1 aligns across 8 bases. J was trimmed by 4 bases and V by 2 bases; bases with no gene match: 6. The CDR3 is 16 residues long. Germline V gene sequence: CDR1 KGHSH, CDR2 LQKENI. The CDR3: CASSPRQGSATGELFF. In nucleotides, the CDR3 is TGTGCCAGCTCACCAAGACAGGGGTCGGCCACCGGGGAGCTGTTTTTT.

CDR3 in amino acids: CASSFPEGGAGVYEQYF. As DNA, the CDR3 is TGTGCCAGCAGCTTTCCCGAAGGGGGGGCTGGTGTCTACGAGCAGTACTTC. The chain joins TRBV7-7 to TRBJ2-7; D is possibly TRBD2 (7 bases). The ends were cut back, 3 bases at V and 3 bases at J, with 21 bases in the middle. This CDR3 comprises 17 residues. Germline CDR1 reads SSHAT; CDR2 reads FNYEAQ (reference sequence).

Points on this clone: Different DNA sequences within this sample yield the same CDR3. V usage is TRBV5-1 and J usage is TRBJ2-5; D unclear. Germline V gives CDR1 SGHRS, CDR2 YFSETQ. The V gene lost 1 base and the J gene lost 5 bases, with 3 bases spanning the gap. This CDR3 is built from 11 residues. CDR3 residues: CASSLRETQYF. CDR3 nucleotide sequence: TGCGCCAGCAGCTTGAGGGAGACCCAGTACTTC.

J is TRBJ1-6 and V is TRBV15, with D hard to call. CDR3 length equals 15 residues. Germline V CDR1 and CDR2: LNHNV, YYDKDF (reference sequence). Deletions cut 0 bases from V and 9 bases from J, with 12 bases between. CDR3 nucleotides: TGTGCCACCAGCAGAGATCTGCCAAGAGGTTCACCCCTCCACTTT. Protein: CATSRDLPRGSPLHF. Supplemented by reference TRBV15 and TRBJ1-6, the full variable domain reads DAMVIQNPRYQVTQFGKPVTLSCSQTLNHNVMYWYQQKSSQAPKLLFHYYDKDFNNEADTPDNFQSRRPNTSFCFLDIRSPGLGDTAMYLCATSRDLPRGSPLHFGNGTRLTVT.

The chain combines TRBV19 with TRBJ2-1, with 7 bases lining up with TRBD1. The germline V gene encodes CDR1 LNHDA and CDR2 SQIVND (reference sequence). With V trimmed by 3 bases and J by 7 bases, 12 bases remained unmatched. This CDR3 region has 16 residues. In nucleotides, the CDR3 is TGTGCCAGTAGTATGAACAGGGGAAACTTATGGAATGAGCAGTTCTTC. This translates into CASSMNRGNLWNEQFF.

The chain is built from TRBV4-2 and TRBJ2-7; TRBD2 aligns across 10 bases. The CDR3 has 17 residues. Germline assignment: CDR1 LGHNA and CDR2 YNFKEQ. V lost 0 bases and J lost 3; bases outside the gene matches: 8. The CDR3, as DNA: TGTGCCAGCAGCCAAGAAATAAGGACTAGCGGTATCTACGAGCAGTACTTC. This codes for CASSQEIRTSGIYEQYF.

The rearrangement joins TRBV14 to TRBJ2-5, with D unclear. The CDR3 contains 15 residues. The V end lost 0 bases, the J end lost 2 bases, and 10 bases lay between the germline ends. Germline V gene sequence: CDR1 SGHDN, CDR2 FVKESK. CDR3 loop: CASSQDMIPQETQYF. In DNA form, the CDR3 reads TGTGCCAGCAGCCAAGACATGATCCCTCAAGAGACCCAGTACTTC.

V is TRBV7-3 and J is TRBJ2-1; either TRBD1 or TRBD2 may supply D (5 bases each). V was shortened by 5 bases and J by 8 bases, with 13 bases between the two germline ends. There are 13 residues in the CDR3. CDR1 is SGHTA, CDR2 FQGTGA, per germline. CDR3 amino acids: CASSPGTGDEQFF. The CDR3, as DNA: TGTGCCAGCAGCCCCGGGACCGGGGATGAGCAGTTCTTC.

This chain uses TRBV5-1 with TRBJ1-3; 7 bases map to TRBD1. The CDR3 runs 18 residues. V was clipped by 1 base and J by 2 bases; unmatched bases: 12. Germline V CDR1 and CDR2: SGHRS, YFSETQ. CDR3 amino acids: CASSLHLSGGSTGNTIYF. DNA for the CDR3: TGCGCCAGCAGCTTGCATTTATCAGGGGGAAGCACTGGAAACACCATATATTTT.

The rearrangement uses TRBV9 and TRBJ1-3, with unresolved D. Germline CDR1 and CDR2: SGDLS and YYNGEE. This CDR3 region has 14 residues. V dropped 0 bases and J dropped 4 bases, with 8 bases sitting between them. This CDR3 reads CASSVEGSGNTIYF. In DNA form, the CDR3 reads TGTGCCAGCAGCGTAGAGGGATCGGGAAACACCATATATTTT.